The following is a T cell receptor beta chain sequence with its context. Its specificity is unknown. This specimen comes from a study of cytomegalovirus exposure and HLA in healthy donors. Study-wide results and caveats: TCR association rates varied by HLA locus in a later analysis, with DRB1 highest and HLA-C lowest.

The PCR ran on 60 Vbeta and 13 Jbeta primers. The table came from immunoSEQ multiplex PCR; TCRdb's copy has only in-frame clones and leaves some out. The table lists more than 95,000 clones, approximately 83% of them singletons. The donors, nominally healthy at sampling, likely had unrecorded immune exposures. The specimen sequenced was PBMCs. This clonotype was obtained from a man between 18 and 35 years old in good health and CMV-seronegative.

The CDR3 loop is CASSRLAGSTDTQYF. The CDR3 DNA follows: TGCGCCAGCAGCAGACTAGCGGGAAGCACAGATACGCAGTATTTT. V and J are TRBV5-1 and TRBJ2-3; TRBD2 matches 11 bases. CDR1 is SGHRS and CDR2 is YFSETQ in the germline V gene. This CDR3 comprises 15 residues. The ends lost 4 bases at V and 0 bases at J; junction bases unmatched: 1.